Shown below are 18 T cell receptor beta chains from a single sample sequenced in a study of blood T cell repertoires in COVID-19. Profiling relied on immunoSEQ multiplex PCR, and the TCRdb table lists in-frame clones only, not all of them. The profile shows roughly 80,000 clones, roughly 80% of them singletons. The source material was peripheral blood. The receptors here all came from a woman aged 55-69 years with acute or convalescent COVID-19.

V and J are TRBV6-5 and TRBJ1-6, with D possibly being TRBD1 (6 bases). CDR1 is MNHEY, CDR2 SVGAGI, per germline. V was cut by 9 bases and J by 9 bases, with 18 bases left in between. The CDR3 consists of 14 residues. CDR3 bases: TGTGCCAGTGGGAGCCCCCGGGACACTTCACCCCTCCACTTT. As protein: CASGSPRDTSPLHF.

In this sample, this clone turned up a few times. J is TRBJ2-2 and V is TRBV10-1, with TRBD2 matching over 8 bases. Germline V gene lookup returns CDR1 WNHNN and CDR2 SYGVQD (reference sequence). With V trimmed by 6 bases and J by 0 bases, 6 bases remained unmatched. The CDR3 runs 16 residues. The CDR3, as DNA: TGCGCCAGCAGCAATAGCGGGGCTGCGAACACCGGGGAGCTGTTTTTT. Encoded protein: CASSNSGAANTGELFF.

This clone was seen a handful of times. This rearrangement joins TRBV19 to TRBJ1-1; TRBD1 aligns across 9 bases. V was pared by 3 bases and J by 10 bases, with 0 bases of the junction left unmatched. The CDR3 contains 11 residues. In germline, CDR1 is LNHDA, CDR2 SQIVND (reference sequence). The CDR3 DNA sequence: TGTGCCAGTAGTATGGGACAGGGAGCTTTCTTT. Encoded protein: CASSMGQGAFF.

V and J are TRBV3-1 (or the pseudogene TRBV3-2) and TRBJ1-2, with D possibly TRBD1 on 5 matching bases. This CDR3 is 14 amino acids long. The germline V and J ends were trimmed by 2 bases and 5 bases, with 12 bases remaining between them. CDR1 and CDR2 from the germline V gene are LGHDT and YNNKEL (reference sequence). The CDR3 coding sequence is TGTGCCAGCAGCCAAATGGGGGGAGGGTATGGCTACACCTTC. Its protein is CASSQMGGGYGYTF.

The V gene is TRBV6-2 or TRBV6-3, the J gene TRBJ2-1, with TRBD2 identical over 11 bases. Germline CDR1 reads MNHEY; CDR2 reads SVGEGT. V lost 2 bases to trimming and J lost 7 bases; unmatched junction nucleotides: 7. CDR3 length: 16 residues. CDR3 in amino acids: CASSYQTSGARNEQFF. CDR3 DNA sequence: TGTGCCAGCAGTTACCAGACTAGCGGGGCCCGGAATGAGCAGTTCTTC.

J is TRBJ1-2 and V is TRBV6-5; no reliable D call. The V end was cut by 11 bases, the J end by 2 bases, with 15 bases between. CDR1 is MNHEY, CDR2 SVGAGI, per germline. The CDR3 loop spans 13 amino acids. CDR3 in amino acids: CASWANSNYGYTF. Written as DNA, the CDR3 is TGTGCCTCGTGGGCGAATTCGAACTATGGCTACACCTTC.

The table lists this clone with a few counts. This sequence joins TRBV2 and TRBJ2-5; 10 nucleotides match TRBD1. CDR3 length: 14 amino acids. Trimming at V came to 5 bases and at J to 5 bases, leaving 5 bases not matched to a gene. Germline loops: CDR1 SNHLY, CDR2 FYNNEI. CDR3 sequence (DNA): TGTGCCAGCAGTTCGGACAGGGGGAGGGAGACCCAGTACTTC. Amino acids: CASSSDRGRETQYF.

The genes are TRBV7-2 and TRBJ1-5; D is possibly TRBD1 (5 bases). Trimming shortened V by 6 bases and J by 6 bases, and 12 bases separated the two germline ends. Germline V gene sequence: CDR1 SGHTA, CDR2 FQGNSA. This CDR3 comprises 13 residues. The CDR3: CASSQGFSQPQHF. The CDR3 DNA reads TGTGCCAGCAGTCAGGGTTTCAGTCAGCCCCAGCATTTT.

The rearrangement uses TRBV19 and TRBJ2-2; perhaps TRBD1 as D (5 bases). V lost 7 bases to trimming and J lost 6 bases, with 18 bases between them. This CDR3 contains 15 residues. Germline values: CDR1 LNHDA, CDR2 SQIVND (reference sequence). This CDR3 is CASTYRQISPGELFF. In DNA form, the CDR3 reads TGTGCCAGTACTTACAGGCAAATTTCCCCCGGGGAGCTGTTTTTT.

The chain has TRBV27 and TRBJ2-2, with D maybe TRBD1 (6 bases). There are 18 residues in the CDR3. Germline loops: CDR1 MNHEY, CDR2 SMNVEV (reference sequence). Trimming took off 1 base at V and 7 bases at J, with 22 bases between the two ends. The CDR3 here is CASSLYIRGKAPDGELFF. In nucleotides, the CDR3 is TGTGCCAGCAGTTTATACATCAGGGGAAAGGCTCCGGACGGGGAGCTGTTTTTT.

J is TRBJ2-1 and V is TRBV20-1; no definite D call. Looked up from germline, CDR1 is DFQATT and CDR2 is SNEGSKA (reference sequence). Trimming left V 3 bases short and J 8 bases short, with 14 bases between. The CDR3 contains 13 residues. CDR3 bases: TGCAGTGCTAGTGACCCGGTCGTCGATGAGCAGTTCTTC. Its translation: CSASDPVVDEQFF.

CDR3 loop: CASSVAGSVGQGNTEAFF. The CDR3, as DNA: TGTGCCAGCAGCGTAGCTGGTAGCGTGGGACAGGGGAACACTGAAGCTTTCTTT. The genes are TRBV9 and TRBJ1-1; TRBD1 matches 9 bases. V shed 0 bases and J 1 base; nucleotides not matched to a gene: 10. From germline, CDR1 is SGDLS and CDR2 YYNGEE. The CDR3 runs to 18 residues.

This chain uses TRBV5-8 with TRBJ2-5; TRBD2 agrees at 11 bases. The CDR3 runs to 15 residues. With 0 bases clipped from V and 4 bases from J, the junction kept 2 bases outside the gene matches. The V gene's germline CDR1 is SGHTS and CDR2 YDEGEE. CDR3 DNA sequence: TGTGCCAGCAGCTTGGGGCTAGCGGGGGGAGAGACCCAGTACTTC. As protein: CASSLGLAGGETQYF. Based on the CDR3 plus reference TRBV5-8 and TRBJ2-5, the full variable domain is EAGVTQSPTHLIKTRGQQATLRCSPISGHTSVYWYQQALGLGLQFLLWYDEGEERNRGNFPPRFSGRQFPNYSSELNVNALELEDSALYLCASSLGLAGGETQYFGPGTRLLVL.

This clone was found a few times. The V call is TRBV27, the J call TRBJ1-5; D is uncertain. V was trimmed by 5 bases and J by 2 bases, leaving 19 bases between them. The CDR3 totals 17 residues. Germline CDR1 reads MNHEY; CDR2 reads SMNVEV (reference sequence). CDR3 nucleotide sequence: TGTGCCAGCAGTACCCCCTCGACGGGGTTTGGCAATCAGCCCCAGCATTTT. Amino acid sequence: CASSTPSTGFGNQPQHF.

The J gene is TRBJ2-1, the V gene TRBV5-5; D may be TRBD1 (6 bases). V was pared by 3 bases and J by 0 bases, with 22 bases between. The CDR3 is 19 amino acids. CDR1 and CDR2 (germline): SGHKS, YYEKEE (reference sequence). The CDR3 loop reads CASSWGPRETGSSYNEQFF. The CDR3 DNA follows: TGTGCCAGCAGCTGGGGTCCCAGAGAGACAGGAAGCTCCTACAATGAGCAGTTCTTC.

The chain joins TRBV7-8 to TRBJ1-3, with 7 nucleotides matching TRBD1. This CDR3 region has 17 residues. Germline lookup yields CDR1 SGHVS and CDR2 FQNEAQ. J was trimmed by 0 bases and V by 4 bases; bases with no gene match: 9. The CDR3 is CASSSGMGQSSGNTIYF. CDR3 bases: TGTGCCAGCAGCTCTGGCATGGGACAGAGCTCTGGAAACACCATATATTTT.

This chain links TRBV3-1 (or the pseudogene TRBV3-2) with TRBJ2-3; 8 nucleotides match TRBD2. The CDR3 totals 16 residues. The trim removed 2 bases at V and 0 bases at J, leaving 4 bases unmatched. Germline lookup yields CDR1 LGHDT and CDR2 YNNKEL (reference sequence). The CDR3 loop is CASSQNLAGSTDTQYF. DNA of the CDR3: TGTGCCAGCAGCCAAAACTTAGCGGGGAGCACAGATACGCAGTATTTT.

The rearrangement links TRBV4-2 to TRBJ2-1; possibly TRBD2 for D (5 bases). The CDR3 is 15 amino acids. Germline V CDR1 and CDR2: LGHNA, YNFKEQ. Trimming removed 0 bases from V and 6 bases from J, with 12 bases in between. CDR3 DNA sequence: TGTGCCAGCAGCCAAGAGGAGGTTGTAGGCAATGAGCAGTTCTTC. Translating gives CASSQEEVVGNEQFF.